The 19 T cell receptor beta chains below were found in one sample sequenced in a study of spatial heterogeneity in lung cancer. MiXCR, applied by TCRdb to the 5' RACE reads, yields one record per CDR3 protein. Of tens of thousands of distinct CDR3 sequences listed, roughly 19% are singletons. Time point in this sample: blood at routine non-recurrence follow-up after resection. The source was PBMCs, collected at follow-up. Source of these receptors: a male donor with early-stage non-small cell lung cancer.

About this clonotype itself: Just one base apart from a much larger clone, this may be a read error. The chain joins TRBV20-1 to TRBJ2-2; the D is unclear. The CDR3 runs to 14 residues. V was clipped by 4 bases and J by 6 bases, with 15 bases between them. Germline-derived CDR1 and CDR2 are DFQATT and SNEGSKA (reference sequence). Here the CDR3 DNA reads TGCAGTGCTACGTATGCGGAAGGGCCCGGGGAGCTGTTTTTT. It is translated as CSATYAEGPGELFF.

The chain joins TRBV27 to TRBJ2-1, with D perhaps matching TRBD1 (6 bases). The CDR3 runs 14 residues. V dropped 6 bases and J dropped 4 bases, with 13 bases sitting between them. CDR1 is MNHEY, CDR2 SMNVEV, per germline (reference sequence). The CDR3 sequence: CASRSRGAYNEQFF. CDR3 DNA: TGTGCCAGCAGAAGCAGGGGCGCTTACAATGAGCAGTTCTTC.

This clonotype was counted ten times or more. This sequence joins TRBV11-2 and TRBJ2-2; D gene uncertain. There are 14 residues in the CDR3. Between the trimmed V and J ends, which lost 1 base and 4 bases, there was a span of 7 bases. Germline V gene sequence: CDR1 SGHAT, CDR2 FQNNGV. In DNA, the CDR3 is TGTGCCAGCAGCTTAGTGAGCACCACCGGGGAGCTGTTTTTT. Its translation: CASSLVSTTGELFF.

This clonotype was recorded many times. CDR3: CANGQGGHNEQFF. CDR3 in DNA: TGTGCCAACGGGCAGGGGGGACACAATGAGCAGTTCTTC. The rearrangement joins TRBV7-6 to TRBJ2-1, with TRBD1 as a possible D gene (7 bases). Germline V gene sequence: CDR1 SGHVS, CDR2 FNYEAQ. V lost 10 bases and J lost 5, with 15 bases in between. CDR3 length: 13 amino acids.

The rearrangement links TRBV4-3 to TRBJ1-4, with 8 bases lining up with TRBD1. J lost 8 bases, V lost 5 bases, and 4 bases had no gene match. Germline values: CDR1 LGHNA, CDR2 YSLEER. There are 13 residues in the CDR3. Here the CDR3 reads CASSLRQGEKLFF. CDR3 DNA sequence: TGCGCCAGCAGCTTACGACAGGGGGAAAAACTGTTTTTT.

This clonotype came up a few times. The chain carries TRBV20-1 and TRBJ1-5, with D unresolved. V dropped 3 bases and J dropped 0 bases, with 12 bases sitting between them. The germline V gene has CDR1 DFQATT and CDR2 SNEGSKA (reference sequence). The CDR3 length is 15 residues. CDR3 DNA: TGCAGTGCTAGCCGCACAAGTTATAGCAATCAGCCCCAGCATTTT. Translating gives CSASRTSYSNQPQHF.

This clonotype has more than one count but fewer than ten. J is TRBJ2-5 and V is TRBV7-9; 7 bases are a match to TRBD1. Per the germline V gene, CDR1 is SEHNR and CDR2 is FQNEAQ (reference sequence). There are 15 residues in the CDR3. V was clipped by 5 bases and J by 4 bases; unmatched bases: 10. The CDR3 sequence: CASSMGQHTIETQYF. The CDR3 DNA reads TGTGCCAGCAGCATGGGACAGCATACAATAGAGACCCAGTACTTC. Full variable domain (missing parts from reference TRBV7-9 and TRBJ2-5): DTGVSQNPRHKITKRGQNVTFRCDPISEHNRLYWYRQTLGQGPEFLTYFQNEAQLEKSRLLSDRFSAERPKGSFSTLEIQRTEQGDSAMYLCASSMGQHTIETQYFGPGTRLLVL.

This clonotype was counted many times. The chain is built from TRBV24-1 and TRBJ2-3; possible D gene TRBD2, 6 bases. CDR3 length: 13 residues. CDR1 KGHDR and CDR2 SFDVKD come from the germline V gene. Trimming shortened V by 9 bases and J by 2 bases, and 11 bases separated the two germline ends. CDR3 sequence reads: CATEGTYTDTQYF. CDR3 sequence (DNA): TGTGCCACCGAGGGGACTTACACAGATACGCAGTATTTT.

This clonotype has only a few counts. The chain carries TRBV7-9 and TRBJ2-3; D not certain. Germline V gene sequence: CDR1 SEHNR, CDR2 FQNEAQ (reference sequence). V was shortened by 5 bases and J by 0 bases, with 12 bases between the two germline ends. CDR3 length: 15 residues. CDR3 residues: CASSEGRSSTDTQYF. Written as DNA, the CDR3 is TGTGCCAGCAGCGAAGGGCGGTCTAGCACAGATACGCAGTATTTT. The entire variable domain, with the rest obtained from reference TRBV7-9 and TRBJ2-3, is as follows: DTGVSQNPRHKITKRGQNVTFRCDPISEHNRLYWYRQTLGQGPEFLTYFQNEAQLEKSRLLSDRFSAERPKGSFSTLEIQRTEQGDSAMYLCASSEGRSSTDTQYFGPGTRLTVL.

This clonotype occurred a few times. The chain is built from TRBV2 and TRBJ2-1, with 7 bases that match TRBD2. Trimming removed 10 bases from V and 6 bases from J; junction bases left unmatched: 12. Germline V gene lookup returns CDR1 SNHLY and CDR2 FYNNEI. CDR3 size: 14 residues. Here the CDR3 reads CATVPGLPSNEQFF. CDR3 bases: TGTGCCACCGTTCCGGGACTACCGTCCAATGAGCAGTTCTTC.

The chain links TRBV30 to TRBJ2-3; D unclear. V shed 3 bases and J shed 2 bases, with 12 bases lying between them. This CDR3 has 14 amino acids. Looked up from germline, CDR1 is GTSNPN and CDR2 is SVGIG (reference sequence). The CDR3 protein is CAWSLALNTDTQYF. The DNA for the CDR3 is TGTGCCTGGAGCTTAGCTCTGAACACAGATACGCAGTATTTT.

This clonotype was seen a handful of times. The CDR3 nucleotides are TGTGCCAGCAGCTTAGCGCGAACCGGGGAGCTGTTTTTT. Its translation: CASSLARTGELFF. This chain connects TRBV11-1 to TRBJ2-2; D remains unclear. Trimming shortened V by 0 bases and J by 5 bases, and 4 bases separated the two germline ends. This CDR3 contains 13 residues. The germline gives CDR1 SGHAT, CDR2 FQDESV (reference sequence).

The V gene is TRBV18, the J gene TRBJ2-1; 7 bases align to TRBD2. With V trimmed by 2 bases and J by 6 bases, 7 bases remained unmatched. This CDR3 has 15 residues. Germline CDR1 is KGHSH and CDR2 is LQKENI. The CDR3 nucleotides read TGTGCCAGCTCACCAGGGCTAGCGGAGGGCAATGAGCAGTTCTTC. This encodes CASSPGLAEGNEQFF.

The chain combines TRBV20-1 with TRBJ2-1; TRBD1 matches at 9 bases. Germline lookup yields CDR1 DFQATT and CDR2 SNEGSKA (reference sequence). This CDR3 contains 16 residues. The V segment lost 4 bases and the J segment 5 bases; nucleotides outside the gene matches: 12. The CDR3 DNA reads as TGCAGTGCTAACGATGAGGGGACAGGGACCCACAATGAGCAGTTCTTC. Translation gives CSANDEGTGTHNEQFF.

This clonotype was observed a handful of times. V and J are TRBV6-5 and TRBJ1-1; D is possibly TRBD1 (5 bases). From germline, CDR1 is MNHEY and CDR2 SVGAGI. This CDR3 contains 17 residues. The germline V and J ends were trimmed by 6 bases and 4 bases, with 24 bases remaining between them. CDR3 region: CASSLGRPGPGGTEAFF. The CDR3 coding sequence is TGTGCCAGCAGCCTCGGACGGCCGGGACCTGGGGGCACTGAAGCTTTCTTT.

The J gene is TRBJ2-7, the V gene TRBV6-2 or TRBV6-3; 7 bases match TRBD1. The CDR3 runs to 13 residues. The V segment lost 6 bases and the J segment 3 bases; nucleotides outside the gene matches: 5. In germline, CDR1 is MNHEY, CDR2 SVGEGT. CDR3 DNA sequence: TGTGCCAGCAGGGATACAGGGGACTACGAGCAGTACGTC. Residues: CASRDTGDYEQYV.

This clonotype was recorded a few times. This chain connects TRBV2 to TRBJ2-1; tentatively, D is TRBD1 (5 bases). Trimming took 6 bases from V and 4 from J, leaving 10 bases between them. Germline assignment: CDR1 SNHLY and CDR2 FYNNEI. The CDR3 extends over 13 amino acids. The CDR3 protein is CASSENRYNEQFF. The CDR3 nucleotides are TGTGCCAGCAGCGAGAACAGGTACAATGAGCAGTTCTTC.

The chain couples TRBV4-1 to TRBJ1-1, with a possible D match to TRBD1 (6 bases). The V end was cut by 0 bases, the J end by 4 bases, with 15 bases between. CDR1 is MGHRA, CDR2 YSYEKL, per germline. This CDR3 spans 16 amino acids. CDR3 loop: CASSQDSTGWSTEAFF. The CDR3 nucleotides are TGCGCCAGCAGCCAAGATTCCACAGGGTGGAGCACTGAAGCTTTCTTT.

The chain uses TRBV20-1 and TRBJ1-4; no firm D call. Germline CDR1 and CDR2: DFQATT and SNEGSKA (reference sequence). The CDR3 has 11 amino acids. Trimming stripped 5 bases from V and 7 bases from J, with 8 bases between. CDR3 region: CSAGRPEKLFF. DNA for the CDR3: TGCAGTGCTGGCAGGCCTGAAAAACTGTTTTTT.